The clone carrying this T cell receptor beta chain was seen more than once but under ten times. Its antigen is currently unknown. Sample-barcoded 5' priming and a J-beta primer mix drove a second PCR of roughly 6 to 12 cycles. TCRdb recomputed calls from the 5' RACE reads with MiXCR, one row per CDR3 protein. Among fewer than 2 million distinct CDR3 sequences listed, around 42% were seen once. The data belong to a study of blood T cells in healthy people across ages. The CDR3 sequence is 14 residues long. With V trimmed by 6 bases and J by 7 bases, 9 bases remained unmatched. The germline gives CDR1 DFQATT, CDR2 SNEGSKA (reference sequence). Whole-study findings and limits: Researchers said unsorted PBMCs prevented a conclusive naive versus antigen-experienced comparison.

The material sequenced was blood. The clonotype comes from a human donor in good health. The chain is built from TRBV20-1 and TRBJ1-6; 7 bases map to TRBD1. For the CDR3, the DNA is TGCAGTGCCCATAGACAGGGAAAGAATTCACCCCTCCACTTT. Its translation is CSAHRQGKNSPLHF.